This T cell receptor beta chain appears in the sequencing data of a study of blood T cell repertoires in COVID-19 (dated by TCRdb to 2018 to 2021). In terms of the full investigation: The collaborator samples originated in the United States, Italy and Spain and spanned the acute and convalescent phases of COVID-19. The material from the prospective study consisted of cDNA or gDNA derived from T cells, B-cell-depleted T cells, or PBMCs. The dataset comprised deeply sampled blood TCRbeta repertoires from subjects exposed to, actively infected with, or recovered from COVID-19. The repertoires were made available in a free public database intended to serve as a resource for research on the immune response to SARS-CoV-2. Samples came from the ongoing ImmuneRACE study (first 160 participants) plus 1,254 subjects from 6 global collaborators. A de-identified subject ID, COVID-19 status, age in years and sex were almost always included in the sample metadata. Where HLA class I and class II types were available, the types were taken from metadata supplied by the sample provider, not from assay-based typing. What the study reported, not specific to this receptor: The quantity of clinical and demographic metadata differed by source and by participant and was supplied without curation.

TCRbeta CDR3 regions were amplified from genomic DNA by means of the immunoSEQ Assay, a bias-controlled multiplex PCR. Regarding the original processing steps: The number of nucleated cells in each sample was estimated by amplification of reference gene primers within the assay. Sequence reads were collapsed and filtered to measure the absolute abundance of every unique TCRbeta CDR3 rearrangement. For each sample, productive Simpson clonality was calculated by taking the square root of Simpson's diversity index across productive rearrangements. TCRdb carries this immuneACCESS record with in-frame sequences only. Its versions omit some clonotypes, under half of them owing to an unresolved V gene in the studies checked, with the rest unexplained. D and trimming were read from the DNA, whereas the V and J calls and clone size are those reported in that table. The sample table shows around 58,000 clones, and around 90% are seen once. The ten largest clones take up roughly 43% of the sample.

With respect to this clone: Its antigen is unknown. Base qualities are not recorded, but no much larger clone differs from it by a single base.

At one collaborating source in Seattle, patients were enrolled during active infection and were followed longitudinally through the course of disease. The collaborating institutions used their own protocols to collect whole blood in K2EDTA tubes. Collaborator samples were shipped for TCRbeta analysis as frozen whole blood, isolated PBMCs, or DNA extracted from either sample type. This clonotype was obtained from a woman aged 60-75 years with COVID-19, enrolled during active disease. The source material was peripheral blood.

The DNA sequence is TGTGCCAGCAGCTTTAGTCAGGTTAATGAAAAACTGTTTTTT. It translates as CASSFSQVNEKLFF. The rearrangement joined TRBV11-2 to TRBJ1-4, with the D gene call left open. V is pared back by 3 bases and J by 4 bases, with 9 bases lying between the germline termini. The CDR3 starts with the cysteine, ends with the phenylalanine, and has 14 residues. Only the CDR3 DNA is retained, 42 bases long and in frame from the first base. For CDR1 and CDR2, the germline V gene lists SGHAT and FQNNGV.